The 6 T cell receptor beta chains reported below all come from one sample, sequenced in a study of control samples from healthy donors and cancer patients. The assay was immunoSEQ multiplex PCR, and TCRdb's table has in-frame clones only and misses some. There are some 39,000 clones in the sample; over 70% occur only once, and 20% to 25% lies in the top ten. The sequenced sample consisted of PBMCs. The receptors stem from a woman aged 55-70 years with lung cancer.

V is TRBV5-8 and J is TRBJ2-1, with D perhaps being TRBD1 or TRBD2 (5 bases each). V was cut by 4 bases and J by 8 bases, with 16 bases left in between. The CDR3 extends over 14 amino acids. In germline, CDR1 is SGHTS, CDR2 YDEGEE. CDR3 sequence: CASSLGRGADEQFF. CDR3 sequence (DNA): TGTGCCAGCAGCCTTGGGCGAGGGGCCGATGAGCAGTTCTTC.

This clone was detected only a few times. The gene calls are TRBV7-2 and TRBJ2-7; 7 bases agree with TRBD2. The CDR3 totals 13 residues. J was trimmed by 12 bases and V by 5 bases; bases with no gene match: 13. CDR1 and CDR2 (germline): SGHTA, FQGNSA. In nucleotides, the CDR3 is TGTGCCAGCAGCCCTCTGCCTACCGGGGGGTCGTACTTC. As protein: CASSPLPTGGSYF.

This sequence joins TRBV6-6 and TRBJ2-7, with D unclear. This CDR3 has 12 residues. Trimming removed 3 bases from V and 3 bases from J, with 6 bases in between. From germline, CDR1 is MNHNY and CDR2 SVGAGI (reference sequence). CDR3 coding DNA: TGTGCCAGCAGTTATCAGGTCTACGAGCAGTACTTC. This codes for CASSYQVYEQYF.

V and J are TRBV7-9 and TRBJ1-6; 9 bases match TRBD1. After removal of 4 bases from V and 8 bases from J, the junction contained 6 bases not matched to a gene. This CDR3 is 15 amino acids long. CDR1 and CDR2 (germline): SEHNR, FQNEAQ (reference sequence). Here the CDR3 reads CASSSVDRGDSPLHF. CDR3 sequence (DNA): TGTGCCAGCAGCTCCGTGGACAGGGGTGATTCACCCCTCCACTTT. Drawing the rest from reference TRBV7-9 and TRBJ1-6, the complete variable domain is DTGVSQNPRHKITKRGQNVTFRCDPISEHNRLYWYRQTLGQGPEFLTYFQNEAQLEKSRLLSDRFSAERPKGSFSTLEIQRTEQGDSAMYLCASSSVDRGDSPLHFGNGTRLTVT.

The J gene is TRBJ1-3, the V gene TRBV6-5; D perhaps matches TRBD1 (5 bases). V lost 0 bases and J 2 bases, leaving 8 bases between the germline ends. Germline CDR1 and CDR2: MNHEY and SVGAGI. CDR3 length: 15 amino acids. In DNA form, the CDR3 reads TGTGCCAGCAGTTACTCGCAACAGGCTGGAAACACCATATATTTT. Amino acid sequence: CASSYSQQAGNTIYF.

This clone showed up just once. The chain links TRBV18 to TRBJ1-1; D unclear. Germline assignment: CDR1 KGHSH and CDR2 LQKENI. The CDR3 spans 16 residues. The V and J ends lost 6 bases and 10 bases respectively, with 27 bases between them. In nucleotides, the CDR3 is TGTGCCAGCTCCGAAATGTCCGGGAGCCCGGTTGAGGGAGCTTTCTTT. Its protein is CASSEMSGSPVEGAFF.